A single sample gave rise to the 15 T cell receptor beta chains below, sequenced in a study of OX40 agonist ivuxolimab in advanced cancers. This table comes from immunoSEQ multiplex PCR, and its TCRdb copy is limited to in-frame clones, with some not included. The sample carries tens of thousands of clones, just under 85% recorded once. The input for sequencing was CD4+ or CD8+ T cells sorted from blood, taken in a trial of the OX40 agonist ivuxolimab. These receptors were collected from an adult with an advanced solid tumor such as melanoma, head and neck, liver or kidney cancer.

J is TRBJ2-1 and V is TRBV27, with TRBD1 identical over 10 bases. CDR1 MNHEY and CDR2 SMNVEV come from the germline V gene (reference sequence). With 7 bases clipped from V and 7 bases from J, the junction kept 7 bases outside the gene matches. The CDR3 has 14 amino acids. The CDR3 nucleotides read TGTGCCAGCACTCCATGGGACAGGGGAAATGAGCAGTTCTTC. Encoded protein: CASTPWDRGNEQFF.

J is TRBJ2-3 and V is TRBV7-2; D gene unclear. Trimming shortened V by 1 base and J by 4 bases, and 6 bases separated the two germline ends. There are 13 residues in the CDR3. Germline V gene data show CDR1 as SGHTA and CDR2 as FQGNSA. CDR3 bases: TGTGCCAGCAGCTTAGGTCGGGCAGATACGCAGTATTTT. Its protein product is CASSLGRADTQYF.

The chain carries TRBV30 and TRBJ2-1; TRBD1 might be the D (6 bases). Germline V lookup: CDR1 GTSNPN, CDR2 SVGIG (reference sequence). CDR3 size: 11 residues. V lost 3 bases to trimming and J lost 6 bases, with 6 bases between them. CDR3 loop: CAWRDSNEQFF. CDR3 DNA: TGTGCCTGGAGGGACAGCAATGAGCAGTTCTTC.

In nucleotides, the CDR3 is TGTGCCAGCAGCTCTTACAGCGGGAGATACGAGCAGTACTTC. This sequence encodes CASSSYSGRYEQYF. The chain employs TRBV7-9 and TRBJ2-7; 8 bases are shared with TRBD2. V was clipped by 4 bases and J by 4 bases; unmatched bases: 6. Per the germline V gene, CDR1 is SEHNR and CDR2 is FQNEAQ (reference sequence). The CDR3 extends over 14 amino acids.

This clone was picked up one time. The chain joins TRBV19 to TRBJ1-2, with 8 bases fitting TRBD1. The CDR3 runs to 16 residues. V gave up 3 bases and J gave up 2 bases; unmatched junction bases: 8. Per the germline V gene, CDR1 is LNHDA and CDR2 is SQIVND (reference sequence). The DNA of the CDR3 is TGTGCCAGTAGTATTTCCCCACAGGGGGGAAACTATGGCTACACCTTC. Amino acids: CASSISPQGGNYGYTF.

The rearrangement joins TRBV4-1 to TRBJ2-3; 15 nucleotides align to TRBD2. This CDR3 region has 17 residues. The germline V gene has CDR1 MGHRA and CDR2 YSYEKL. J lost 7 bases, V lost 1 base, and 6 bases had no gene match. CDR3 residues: CASSQGTSGGAGNTQYF. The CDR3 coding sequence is TGCGCCAGCAGCCAAGGGACTAGCGGGGGGGCCGGGAATACGCAGTATTTT.

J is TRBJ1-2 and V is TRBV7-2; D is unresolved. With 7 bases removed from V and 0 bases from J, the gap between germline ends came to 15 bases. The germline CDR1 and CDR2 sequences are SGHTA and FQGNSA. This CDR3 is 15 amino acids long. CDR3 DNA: TGTGCCAGCACCATTAGCACAGTAACTAACTATGGCTACACCTTC. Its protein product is CASTISTVTNYGYTF. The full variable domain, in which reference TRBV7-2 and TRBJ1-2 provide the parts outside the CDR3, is GAGVSQSPSNKVTEKGKDVELRCDPISGHTALYWYRQSLGQGLEFLIYFQGNSAPDKSGLPSDRFSAERTGGSVSTLTIQRTQQEDSAVYLCASTISTVTNYGYTFGSGTRLTVV.

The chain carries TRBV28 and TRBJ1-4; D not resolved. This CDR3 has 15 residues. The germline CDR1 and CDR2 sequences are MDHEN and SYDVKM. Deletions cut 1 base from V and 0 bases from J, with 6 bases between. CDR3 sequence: CASSLYSSTNEKLFF. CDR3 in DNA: TGTGCCAGCAGTTTATACAGTTCAACTAATGAAAAACTGTTTTTT.

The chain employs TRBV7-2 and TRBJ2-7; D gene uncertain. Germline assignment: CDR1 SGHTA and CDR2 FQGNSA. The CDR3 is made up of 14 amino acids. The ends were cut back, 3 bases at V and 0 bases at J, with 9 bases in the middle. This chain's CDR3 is CASSFRTASYEQYF. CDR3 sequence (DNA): TGTGCCAGCAGCTTTAGGACGGCCTCCTACGAGCAGTACTTC.

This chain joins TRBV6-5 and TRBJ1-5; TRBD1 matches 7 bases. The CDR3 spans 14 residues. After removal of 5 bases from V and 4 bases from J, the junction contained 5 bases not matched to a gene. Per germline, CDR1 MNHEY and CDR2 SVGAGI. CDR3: CASSAGQSNQPQHF. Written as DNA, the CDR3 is TGTGCCAGCAGTGCGGGACAGTCTAATCAGCCCCAGCATTTT.

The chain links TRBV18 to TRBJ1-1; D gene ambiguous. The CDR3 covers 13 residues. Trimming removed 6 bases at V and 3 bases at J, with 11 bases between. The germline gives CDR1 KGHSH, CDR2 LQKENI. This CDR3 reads CASSDLRDTEAFF. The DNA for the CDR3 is TGTGCCAGCTCCGACTTGCGGGACACTGAAGCTTTCTTT.

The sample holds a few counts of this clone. In DNA form, the CDR3 reads TGTGCCAGCAGCTTAGAGGCGTCCACTGAAGCTTTCTTT. Translation: CASSLEASTEAFF. The rearrangement joins TRBV11-3 to TRBJ1-1; no clear D. CDR3 length: 13 amino acids. Germline CDR1 is SGHNT and CDR2 is YENEEA. Trimming took 0 bases from V and 4 from J, leaving 6 bases between them.

This CDR3 is CSAQNSPDEQYF. The DNA of the CDR3 is TGCAGCGCCCAAAATTCACCGGACGAGCAGTACTTC. This chain links TRBV29-1 with TRBJ2-7; D is unresolved. V shed 7 bases and J shed 5 bases, with 15 bases lying between them. The length of the CDR3 is 12 residues. CDR1 SQVTM and CDR2 ANQGSEA come from the germline V gene.

The CDR3 protein is CASRLQLGEKLFF. The CDR3 bases are TGTGCCAGTCGACTCCAGTTGGGGGAAAAACTGTTTTTT. V and J are TRBV27 and TRBJ1-4, with D unresolved. Germline loops: CDR1 MNHEY, CDR2 SMNVEV (reference sequence). The CDR3 runs to 13 residues. Trimming took off 9 bases at V and 8 bases at J, with 16 bases between the two ends.

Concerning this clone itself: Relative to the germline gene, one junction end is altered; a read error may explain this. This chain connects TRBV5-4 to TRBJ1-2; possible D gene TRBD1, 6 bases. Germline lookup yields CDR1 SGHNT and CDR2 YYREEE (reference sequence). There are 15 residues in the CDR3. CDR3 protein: CASSLPAGTNYAYTF. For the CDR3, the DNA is TGTGCCAGCAGCTTACCAGCCGGGACAAACTATGCCTACACCTTC.